These T cell receptor beta chains were read from a single sample in a study of tumor and adjacent non-tumor tissue in lung cancer. TCRdb reprocessed the multiplex PCR reads with MiXCR, giving one entry per CDR3 protein. The data show fewer than 75,000 distinct CDR3 sequences, with approximately 73% seen just once and roughly 45% held by the top ten. What was sequenced was distant non-tumor lung tissue. Receptors originate from a man aged 55 to 70 with non-small cell lung cancer. Both conserved end residues are part of each CDR3. Each record gives: J gene, clone size, V gene, D gene, CDR3 protein, CDR3 DNA. D genes are given only for firm matches. Clone size appears in some rows only: once, few, many, or a class for an expanded clone.

j_gene: TRBJ2-2; abundance: once; v_gene: TRBV28; d_gene: TRBD1; CDR3aa: CASIDPGQGLAGELFF; CDR3nt: TGTGCCAGCATTGATCCTGGACAGGGATTAGCCGGGGAGCTGTTTTTT
j_gene: TRBJ2-5; abundance: -; v_gene: TRBV20-1; d_gene: -; CDR3aa: CSAETTGMQETQYF; CDR3nt: TGCAGTGCTGAGACTACCGGTATGCAAGAGACCCAGTACTTC
j_gene: TRBJ1-1; abundance: -; v_gene: TRBV28; d_gene: -; CDR3aa: CASRPDGLEAFF; CDR3nt: TGCGCCAGCAGACCAGACGGGTTGGAAGCTTTCTTT
j_gene: TRBJ2-2; abundance: many; v_gene: TRBV28; d_gene: TRBD2; CDR3aa: CASRPSGGMNTGELFF; CDR3nt: TGTGCCAGCCGCCCTAGCGGAGGGATGAACACCGGGGAGCTGTTTTTT
j_gene: TRBJ1-2; abundance: -; v_gene: TRBV29-1; d_gene: -; CDR3aa: CSIEIPDRYYGYTF; CDR3nt: TGCAGCATTGAGATCCCAGACAGGTACTATGGCTACACCTTC
j_gene: TRBJ2-7; abundance: -; v_gene: TRBV6-5; d_gene: -; CDR3aa: CTSSCSRRETAEQYF; CDR3nt: TGTACCAGCAGTTGCTCGAGGCGGGAAACGGCCGAGCAGTACTTC
j_gene: TRBJ1-2; abundance: -; v_gene: TRBV6-2/TRBV6-3; d_gene: TRBD1; CDR3aa: CASGYPGTGDYGYTF; CDR3nt: TGTGCAAGCGGTTACCCCGGGACAGGGGACTATGGCTACACCTTC
j_gene: TRBJ1-4; abundance: many; v_gene: TRBV20-1; d_gene: -; CDR3aa: CSAQGAGSATNEKLFF; CDR3nt: TGCAGTGCCCAGGGCGCAGGGAGTGCAACTAATGAAAAACTGTTTTTT
j_gene: TRBJ2-2; abundance: -; v_gene: TRBV5-4; d_gene: -; CDR3aa: CANSLRPNTGQLFF; CDR3nt: TGTGCCAACAGCCTCCGACCAAACACCGGGCAGCTGTTTTTT
j_gene: TRBJ2-7; abundance: -; v_gene: TRBV6-5; d_gene: -; CDR3aa: CVSSYSRRKTAEQCF; CDR3nt: TGTGTCAGTAGTTACTCGAGGCGGAAGACGGCCGAGCAGTGCTTC
j_gene: TRBJ1-5; abundance: -; v_gene: TRBV4-2; d_gene: TRBD1; CDR3aa: CASSQTGTGKRSQHF; CDR3nt: TGTGCCAGCAGTCAGACCGGGACAGGCAAGCGGTCCCAGCATTTT
j_gene: TRBJ1-2; abundance: -; v_gene: TRBV20-1; d_gene: TRBD1; CDR3aa: CSAPTGGYGYTF; CDR3nt: TGCAGTGCGCCTACAGGGGGTTATGGCTACACCTTC
j_gene: TRBJ1-5; abundance: once; v_gene: TRBV4-1; d_gene: -; CDR3aa: CASSAFRGGNRPLHF; CDR3nt: TGCGCCAGCAGCGCGTTCCGGGGAGGCAATCGGCCCCTGCATTTT
j_gene: TRBJ2-1; abundance: -; v_gene: TRBV20-1; d_gene: TRBD2; CDR3aa: CSASTWLAGDYEQFF; CDR3nt: TGCAGTGCTAGTACTTGGCTAGCGGGAGATTATGAGCAGTTCTTC
j_gene: TRBJ2-3; abundance: -; v_gene: TRBV6-2/TRBV6-3; d_gene: TRBD1; CDR3aa: CASSPWTGGGTQCF; CDR3nt: TGTGCCAGCAGTCCCTGGACAGGGGGAGGTACGCAGTGTTTT
j_gene: TRBJ2-1; abundance: -; v_gene: TRBV6-5; d_gene: -; CDR3aa: CASILRAGGGYNEHFF; CDR3nt: TGTGCCAGCATTTTGAGGGCAGGAGGGGGGTACAATGAGCACTTCTTC
j_gene: TRBJ1-2; abundance: -; v_gene: TRBV6-1; d_gene: TRBD1; CDR3aa: CASGEGQAQKGYTF; CDR3nt: TGTGCCAGCGGAGAAGGACAGGCGCAGAAGGGCTACACCTTC